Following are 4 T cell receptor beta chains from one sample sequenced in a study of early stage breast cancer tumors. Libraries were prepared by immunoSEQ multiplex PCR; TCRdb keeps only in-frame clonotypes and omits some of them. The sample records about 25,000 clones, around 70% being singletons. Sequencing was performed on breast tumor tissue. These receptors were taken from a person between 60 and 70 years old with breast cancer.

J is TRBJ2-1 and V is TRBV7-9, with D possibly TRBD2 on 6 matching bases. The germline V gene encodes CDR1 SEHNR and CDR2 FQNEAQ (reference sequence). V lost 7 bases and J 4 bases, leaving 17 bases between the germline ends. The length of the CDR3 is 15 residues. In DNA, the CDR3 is TGTGCCAGCACCCTTTTTGGCGGGACTTACAATGAGCAGTTCTTC. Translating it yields CASTLFGGTYNEQFF.

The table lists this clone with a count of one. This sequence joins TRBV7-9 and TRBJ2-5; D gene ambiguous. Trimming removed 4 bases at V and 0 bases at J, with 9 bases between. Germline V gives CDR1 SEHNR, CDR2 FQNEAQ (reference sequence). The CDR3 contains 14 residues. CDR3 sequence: CASSYTRYQETQYF. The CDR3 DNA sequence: TGTGCCAGCAGCTACACGAGGTACCAAGAGACCCAGTACTTC.

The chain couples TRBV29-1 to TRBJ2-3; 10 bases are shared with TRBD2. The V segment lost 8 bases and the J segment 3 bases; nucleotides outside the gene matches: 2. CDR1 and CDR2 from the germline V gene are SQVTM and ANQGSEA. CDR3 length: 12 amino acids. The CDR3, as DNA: TGCAGCAAGCGGGAGGGTACAGATACGCAGTATTTT. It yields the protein CSKREGTDTQYF.

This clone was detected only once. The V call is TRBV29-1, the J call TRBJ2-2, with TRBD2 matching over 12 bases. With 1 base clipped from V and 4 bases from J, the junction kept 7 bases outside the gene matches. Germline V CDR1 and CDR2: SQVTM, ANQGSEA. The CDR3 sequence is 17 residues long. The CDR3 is CSVEGLAGAGVTGELFF. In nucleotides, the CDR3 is TGCAGCGTTGAAGGACTAGCGGGAGCCGGGGTCACCGGGGAGCTGTTTTTT.